The source of this T cell receptor (beta chain) is a study of regulatory T cells in long-lasting Graves disease. Concerning this clonotype itself: With a much larger clone just one base away, this may be a read error.

Building of the TCR beta libraries involved iRepertoire HTBI primers and Arm-PCR of CDR3 regions. TCRdb reprocessed the multiplex PCR reads with MiXCR, giving one entry per CDR3 protein. Of over 400,000 distinct CDR3 sequences listed, less than 15% are singletons. Germline-derived CDR1 and CDR2 are SEHNR and FQNEAQ (reference sequence). This CDR3 region has 15 residues. Described time point: newly diagnosed GD, antithyroid drugs for less than 3 months. RNA isolated from PBMCs was used to make the TCR library. A further study also used this sample, focusing on T cells in Graves' hyperthyroidism and ophthalmopathy. That work adds: The study used the HTBI primer set for a first-round RT-PCR of the TCR CDR3. Most clonotypes expanded in thyroid above 0.001 were likewise present in blood.

The chain couples TRBV7-9 to TRBJ2-3; 8 bases map to TRBD2. The sample consisted of peripheral blood mononuclear cells (PBMCs), taken at new diagnosis, from a patient treated with antithyroid drugs. The receptor comes from a woman aged 50 to 65 with Graves disease. The CDR3 spells CASSLGGLAGDTQCF. As DNA, the CDR3 is TGTGCCAGCAGCTTAGGAGGACTAGCAGGAGATACGCAGTGTTTT.